This record concerns one TCR beta chain sequence. The data were obtained in a study of blood T cell repertoires in COVID-19. Background on the study: Acute and convalescent COVID-19 specimens originated in the United States, Italy and Spain.

Under the authors' procedure: Quantification of nucleated cells was approximated via reference gene primer amplification. TCRdb's table, derived via immunoSEQ multiplex PCR, lists solely in-frame clones and lacks some. V, J and clone size are those of that table, while D and trimming were read from the DNA. The sample consists of 200,000 or so clones, almost 80% of them appearing once. V shed 6 bases, J shed 5 bases, and the junction held 8 bases outside the gene matches. The length of the CDR3 is 15 residues. Per the germline V gene, CDR1 is LGHNA and CDR2 is YNFKEQ. The J gene is TRBJ2-1, the V gene TRBV4-2; 9 bases map to TRBD2. The sample comprised peripheral blood. This clonotype was sampled from a man in his 60s with active or convalescent COVID-19. The CDR3 sequence: CASSRPSGTNNEQFF. As DNA, the CDR3 is TGTGCCAGCAGTAGACCTAGCGGGACGAACAATGAGCAGTTCTTC.